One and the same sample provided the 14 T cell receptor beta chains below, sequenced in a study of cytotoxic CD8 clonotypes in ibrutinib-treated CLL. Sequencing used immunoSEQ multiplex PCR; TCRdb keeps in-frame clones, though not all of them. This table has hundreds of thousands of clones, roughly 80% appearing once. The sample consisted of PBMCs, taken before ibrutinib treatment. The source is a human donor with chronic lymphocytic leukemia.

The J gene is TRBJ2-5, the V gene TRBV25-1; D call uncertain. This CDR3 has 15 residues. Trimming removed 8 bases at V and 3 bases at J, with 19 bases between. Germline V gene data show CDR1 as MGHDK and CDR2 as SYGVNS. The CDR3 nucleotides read TGTGCCAGCGCCGCTTTCAACTTTGGAGAAGAGACCCAGTACTTC. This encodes CASAAFNFGEETQYF.

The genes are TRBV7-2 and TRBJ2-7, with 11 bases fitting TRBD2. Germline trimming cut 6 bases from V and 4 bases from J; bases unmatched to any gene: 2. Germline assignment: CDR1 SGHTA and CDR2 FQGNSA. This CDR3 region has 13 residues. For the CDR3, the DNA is TGTGCCAGCAGGACTAGCGGGGTTTACGAGCAGTACTTC. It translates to CASRTSGVYEQYF.

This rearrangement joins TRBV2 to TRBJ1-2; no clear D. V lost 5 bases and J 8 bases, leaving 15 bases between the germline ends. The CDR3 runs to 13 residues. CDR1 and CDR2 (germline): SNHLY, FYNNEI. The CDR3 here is CASSPDGGVGYTF. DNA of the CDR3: TGTGCCAGCAGTCCTGACGGTGGGGTAGGCTACACCTTC.

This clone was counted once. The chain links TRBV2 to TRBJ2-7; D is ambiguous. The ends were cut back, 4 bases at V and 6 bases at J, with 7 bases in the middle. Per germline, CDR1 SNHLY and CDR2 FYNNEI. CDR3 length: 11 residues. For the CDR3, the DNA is TGTGCCAGCAGTGCCTCTCGCGAGCAGTACTTC. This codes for CASSASREQYF.

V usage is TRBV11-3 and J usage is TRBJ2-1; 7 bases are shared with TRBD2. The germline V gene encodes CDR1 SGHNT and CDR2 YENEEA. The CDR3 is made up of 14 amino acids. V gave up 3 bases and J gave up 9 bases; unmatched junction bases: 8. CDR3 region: CASSFSRGSGEQFF. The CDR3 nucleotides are TGTGCCAGCAGCTTTAGTCGCGGGAGCGGTGAGCAGTTCTTC. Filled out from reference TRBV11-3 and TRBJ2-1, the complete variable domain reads EAGVVQSPRYKIIEKKQPVAFWCNPISGHNTLYWYLQNLGQGPELLIRYENEEAVDDSQLPKDRFSAERLKGVDSTLKIQPAELGDSAVYLCASSFSRGSGEQFFGPGTRLTVL.

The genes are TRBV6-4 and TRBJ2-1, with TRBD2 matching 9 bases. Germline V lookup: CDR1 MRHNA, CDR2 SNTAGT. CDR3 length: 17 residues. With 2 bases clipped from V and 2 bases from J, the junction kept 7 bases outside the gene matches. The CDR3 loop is CASSDHRREGPYNEQFF. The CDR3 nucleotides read TGTGCCAGCAGTGACCATAGGCGGGAGGGCCCCTACAATGAGCAGTTCTTC.

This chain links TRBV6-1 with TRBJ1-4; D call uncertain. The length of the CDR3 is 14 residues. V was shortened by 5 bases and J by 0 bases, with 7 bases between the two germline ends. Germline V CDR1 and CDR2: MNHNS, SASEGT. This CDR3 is CASSPYATNEKLFF. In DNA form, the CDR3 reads TGTGCCAGCAGTCCGTATGCAACTAATGAAAAACTGTTTTTT.

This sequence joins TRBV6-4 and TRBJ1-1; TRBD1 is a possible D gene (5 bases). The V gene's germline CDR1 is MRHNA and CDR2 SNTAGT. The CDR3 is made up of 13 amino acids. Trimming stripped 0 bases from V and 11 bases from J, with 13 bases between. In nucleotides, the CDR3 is TGTGCCAGCAGTGACTCGTTAGGGGTGGTGGCTTTCTTT. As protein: CASSDSLGVVAFF.

This CDR3 reads CASSPGLAGGQRGNEQFF. CDR3 nucleotides: TGCGCCAGCAGCCCGGGACTAGCGGGAGGGCAGAGGGGTAATGAGCAGTTCTTC. The genes are TRBV4-1 and TRBJ2-1; 16 positions agree with TRBD2. J lost 7 bases, V lost 4 bases, and 10 bases had no gene match. This CDR3 contains 18 residues. The germline V gene has CDR1 MGHRA and CDR2 YSYEKL.

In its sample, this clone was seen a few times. CDR3 region: CAWRSLEFNEKLFF. The CDR3 nucleotides are TGTGCCTGGAGGAGTCTAGAGTTTAATGAAAAACTGTTTTTT. The rearrangement uses TRBV30 and TRBJ1-4, with no clear D. This CDR3 contains 14 residues. CDR1 and CDR2 (germline): GTSNPN, SVGIG (reference sequence). V dropped 3 bases and J dropped 4 bases, with 12 bases sitting between them. The full variable domain, completed using reference TRBV30 and TRBJ1-4, is SQTIHQWPATLVQPVGSPLSLECTVEGTSNPNLYWYRQAAGRGLQLLFYSVGIGQISSEVPQNLSASRPQDRQFILSSKKLLLSDSGFYLCAWRSLEFNEKLFFGSGTQLSVL.

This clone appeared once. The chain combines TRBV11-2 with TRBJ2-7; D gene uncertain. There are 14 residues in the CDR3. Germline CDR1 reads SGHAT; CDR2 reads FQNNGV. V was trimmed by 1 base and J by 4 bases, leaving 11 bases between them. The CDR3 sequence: CASSLGYLRYEQYF. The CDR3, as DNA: TGTGCCAGCAGCTTAGGTTATTTGAGGTACGAGCAGTACTTC.

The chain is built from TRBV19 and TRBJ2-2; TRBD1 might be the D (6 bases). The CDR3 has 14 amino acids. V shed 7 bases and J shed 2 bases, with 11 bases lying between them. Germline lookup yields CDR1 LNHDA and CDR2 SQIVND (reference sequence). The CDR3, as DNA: TGTGCCAGTACCCCCGGGACAAACACCGGGGAGCTGTTTTTT. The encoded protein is CASTPGTNTGELFF.

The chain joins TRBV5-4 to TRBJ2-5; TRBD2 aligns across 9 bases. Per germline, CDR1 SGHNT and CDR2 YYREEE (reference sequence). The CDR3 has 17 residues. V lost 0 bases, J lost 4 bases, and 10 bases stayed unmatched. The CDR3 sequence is CASSLDLRASGVETQYF. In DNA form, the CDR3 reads TGTGCCAGCAGCTTGGATCTGAGGGCTAGCGGGGTAGAGACCCAGTACTTC.

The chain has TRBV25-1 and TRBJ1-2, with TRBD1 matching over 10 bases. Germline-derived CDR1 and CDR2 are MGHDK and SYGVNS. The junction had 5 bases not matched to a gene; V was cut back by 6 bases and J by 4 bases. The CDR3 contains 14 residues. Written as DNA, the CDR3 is TGTGCCAGCAGCAAGCGGGACAGGGGCTATGGCTACACCTTC. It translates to CASSKRDRGYGYTF.